This T cell receptor (beta chain) originates from a study of blood T cell repertoires in COVID-19. About the study: Acute and convalescent COVID-19 specimens originated in the United States, Italy and Spain. Sample material is recorded as cDNA or gDNA derived from T cells, B-cell-depleted T cells, or PBMCs.

The CDR3 has 18 residues. Germline CDR1 MDHEN, CDR2 SYDVKM. Germline trimming cut 7 bases from V and 10 bases from J; bases unmatched to any gene: 22. Residents of about two dozen US areas, aged about 18 to 89 years, made up the participants. As originally analysed: Researchers report that nucleated cell counts were estimated from reference gene primer amplification. TCRdb's copy holds only in-frame clones and misses some; the assay was immunoSEQ multiplex PCR. V and J calls and clone size are those listed in that table; D and trimming were worked out from the DNA. The sample includes just over 300,000 clones, 85% to 90% of them seen just once.

The origin of this receptor is a man aged 25 to 40 who had recovered from COVID-19. Sequencing used PBMCs or T cells enriched from blood (not recorded which). The chain uses TRBV28 and TRBJ1-6, with 7 bases aligning to TRBD1. Here the CDR3 reads CASTIRFSGTALKSPLHF. The CDR3 DNA is TGTGCCAGCACCATTAGGTTCTCGGGGACAGCCCTTAAGTCACCCCTCCACTTT.